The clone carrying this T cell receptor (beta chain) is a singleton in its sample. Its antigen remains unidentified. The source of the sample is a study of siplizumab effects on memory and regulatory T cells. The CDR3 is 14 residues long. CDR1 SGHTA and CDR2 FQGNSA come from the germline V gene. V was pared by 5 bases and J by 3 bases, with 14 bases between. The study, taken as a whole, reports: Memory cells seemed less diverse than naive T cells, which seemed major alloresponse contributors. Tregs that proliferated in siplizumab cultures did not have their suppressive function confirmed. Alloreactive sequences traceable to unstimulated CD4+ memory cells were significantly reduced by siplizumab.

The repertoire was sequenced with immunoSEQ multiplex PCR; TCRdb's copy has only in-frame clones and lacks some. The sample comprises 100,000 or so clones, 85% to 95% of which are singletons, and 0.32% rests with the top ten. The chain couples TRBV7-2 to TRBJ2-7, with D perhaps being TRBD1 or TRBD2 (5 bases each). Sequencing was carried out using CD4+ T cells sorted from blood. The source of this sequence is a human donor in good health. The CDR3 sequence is CASSTPGRNYEQYF. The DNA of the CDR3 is TGTGCCAGCAGCACCCCGGGACGCAACTACGAGCAGTACTTC.